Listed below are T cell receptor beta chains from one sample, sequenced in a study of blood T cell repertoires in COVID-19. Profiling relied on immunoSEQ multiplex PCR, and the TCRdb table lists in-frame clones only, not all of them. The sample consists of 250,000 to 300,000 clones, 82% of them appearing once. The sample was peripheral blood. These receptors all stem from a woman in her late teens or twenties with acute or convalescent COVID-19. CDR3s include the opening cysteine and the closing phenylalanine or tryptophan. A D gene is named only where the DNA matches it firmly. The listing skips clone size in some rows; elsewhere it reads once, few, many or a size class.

cdr3_nt: TGTGCCAGCAGCGCCCGTGGGGCCTACTCTGGGGCCAACGTCCTGACTTTC; cdr3_aa: CASSARGAYSGANVLTF; j_call: TRBJ2-6; d_call: .; clone_size: .; v_call: TRBV7-9
cdr3_nt: TGTGCCAGCACTCAACAGGGGGTGGCTGAAGCTTTCTTT; cdr3_aa: CASTQQGVAEAFF; j_call: TRBJ1-1; d_call: TRBD1; clone_size: .; v_call: TRBV28
cdr3_nt: TGTGCCAGCAGCCCGGGACAGGGTATGACCGGGGAGCTGTTTTTT; cdr3_aa: CASSPGQGMTGELFF; j_call: TRBJ2-2; d_call: TRBD1; clone_size: few; v_call: TRBV5-4
cdr3_nt: TGTGCCAGCAGCCTACCGGGACTAACAGATACGCAGTATTTT; cdr3_aa: CASSLPGLTDTQYF; j_call: TRBJ2-3; d_call: TRBD2; clone_size: .; v_call: TRBV3-1/TRBV3-2
cdr3_nt: TGTGCCAGCAGCATCGGACTAGCGGGAGTGGGGAGGGATACGCAGTATTTT; cdr3_aa: CASSIGLAGVGRDTQYF; j_call: TRBJ2-3; d_call: TRBD2; clone_size: .; v_call: TRBV13
cdr3_nt: TGCGCCAGCAGCCAAGACGGGCAGGGGTTAAGCTACGAGCAGTACTTC; cdr3_aa: CASSQDGQGLSYEQYF; j_call: TRBJ2-7; d_call: .; clone_size: .; v_call: TRBV4-3
cdr3_nt: TGTGCCAGTCAAGGAGGGGGGGCTGAGCAGTTCTTC; cdr3_aa: CASQGGGAEQFF; j_call: TRBJ2-1; d_call: .; clone_size: .; v_call: TRBV19
cdr3_nt: TGTGCCAGCAGCCGAGACAGAAGCTCTGGAAACACCATATATTTT; cdr3_aa: CASSRDRSSGNTIYF; j_call: TRBJ1-3; d_call: .; clone_size: .; v_call: TRBV11-2
cdr3_nt: TGCGCCAGCAGCCAAGGTAGCGGGAGAGATACGCAGTATTTT; cdr3_aa: CASSQGSGRDTQYF; j_call: TRBJ2-3; d_call: TRBD2; clone_size: .; v_call: TRBV4-1
cdr3_nt: TGTGCCAGCAGTTACTCGACGTCTAGCGGGAGGGCCTTC; cdr3_aa: CASSYSTSSGRAF; j_call: TRBJ2-7; d_call: TRBD2; clone_size: .; v_call: TRBV6-2/TRBV6-3
cdr3_nt: TGTGCCGCCCTCTCCGCGGGAGAGGACGAGCAGTACTTC; cdr3_aa: CAALSAGEDEQYF; j_call: TRBJ2-7; d_call: TRBD2; clone_size: .; v_call: TRBV28
cdr3_nt: TGTGCCAGCAGCGTAGGCCCGGGGGATGGAAACACCATATATTTT; cdr3_aa: CASSVGPGDGNTIYF; j_call: TRBJ1-3; d_call: .; clone_size: once; v_call: TRBV9
cdr3_nt: TGTGCCAGCAGCGTAGTTCCAGGGGACCCAGGCTACACCTTC; cdr3_aa: CASSVVPGDPGYTF; j_call: TRBJ1-2; d_call: .; clone_size: .; v_call: TRBV9
cdr3_nt: TGTGCCAGCAGCTTGCGACTCTATGGCTACACCTTC; cdr3_aa: CASSLRLYGYTF; j_call: TRBJ1-2; d_call: .; clone_size: .; v_call: TRBV5-5
cdr3_nt: TGTGCCTGGAGTGTAGTCTTCGGGGAGGATACGCAGTATTTT; cdr3_aa: CAWSVVFGEDTQYF; j_call: TRBJ2-3; d_call: .; clone_size: .; v_call: TRBV30
cdr3_nt: TGCGCCAGCAGCTTGGGAGCAGGGGCGGATTCACCCCTCCACTTT; cdr3_aa: CASSLGAGADSPLHF; j_call: TRBJ1-6; d_call: .; clone_size: .; v_call: TRBV5-1
cdr3_nt: TGTGCCAGCAGTTCCCCACCGGGCTCCTATAATTCACCCCTCCACTTT; cdr3_aa: CASSSPPGSYNSPLHF; j_call: TRBJ1-6; d_call: .; clone_size: .; v_call: TRBV27
cdr3_nt: TGTGCCTGGACCGGGGGTTCGGTGACTGAAGCTTTCTTT; cdr3_aa: CAWTGGSVTEAFF; j_call: TRBJ1-1; d_call: .; clone_size: .; v_call: TRBV30
cdr3_nt: TGTGCCAGCAGTTACCACGTGAGCGCCGGGACAGTTTTACTAGGCTACACCTTC; cdr3_aa: CASSYHVSAGTVLLGYTF; j_call: TRBJ1-2; d_call: TRBD1; clone_size: .; v_call: TRBV6-2/TRBV6-3
cdr3_nt: TGTGCCAGCCGCCGGGTCCCAAATCAGCCCCAGCATTTT; cdr3_aa: CASRRVPNQPQHF; j_call: TRBJ1-5; d_call: .; clone_size: once; v_call: TRBV6-6
cdr3_nt: TGTGCCAGCAGCTTGCAGGGATTCAATCAGCCCCAGCATTTT; cdr3_aa: CASSLQGFNQPQHF; j_call: TRBJ1-5; d_call: .; clone_size: .; v_call: TRBV3-1/TRBV3-2
cdr3_nt: TGCGCCAGCCGACCGGGACTAGACTACGAGCAGTACTTC; cdr3_aa: CASRPGLDYEQYF; j_call: TRBJ2-7; d_call: TRBD2; clone_size: once; v_call: TRBV5-1
cdr3_nt: TGTGCCAGCAGCAAAACTCTCCGGACAGGGCCTACCAGGTGTGGCTACACCTTC; cdr3_aa: CASSKTLRTGPTRCGYTF; j_call: TRBJ1-2; d_call: .; clone_size: .; v_call: TRBV21-1
cdr3_nt: TGTGCCAGCAGCCGGGCGGGAGAGGGGCATGAGCAGTTCTTC; cdr3_aa: CASSRAGEGHEQFF; j_call: TRBJ2-1; d_call: TRBD2; clone_size: .; v_call: TRBV14
cdr3_nt: TGTGCCAGCAAACGACAGCTCACAGATACGCAGTATTTT; cdr3_aa: CASKRQLTDTQYF; j_call: TRBJ2-3; d_call: .; clone_size: .; v_call: TRBV11-2
cdr3_nt: TGTGCCAGCAGCTTACCGACAGGGACGGGAAACACCATATATTTT; cdr3_aa: CASSLPTGTGNTIYF; j_call: TRBJ1-3; d_call: TRBD1; clone_size: .; v_call: TRBV7-9
cdr3_nt: TGTGCCAGCAGTTTAAGGTCTAGCGGGAGCCCCGAGCAGTTCTTC; cdr3_aa: CASSLRSSGSPEQFF; j_call: TRBJ2-1; d_call: TRBD2; clone_size: once; v_call: TRBV27
cdr3_nt: TGTGCCAGCAGTTTGTCACAGGGGAATCAGCCCCAGCATTTT; cdr3_aa: CASSLSQGNQPQHF; j_call: TRBJ1-5; d_call: TRBD1; clone_size: .; v_call: TRBV28
cdr3_nt: TGTGCCAGCTCATACGGACAGGGGGCTCCCGAGCAGTACTTC; cdr3_aa: CASSYGQGAPEQYF; j_call: TRBJ2-7; d_call: TRBD1; clone_size: .; v_call: TRBV18
cdr3_nt: TGTGCCAGCTCTAGAGGGTTCGGTAATTCACCCCTCCACTTT; cdr3_aa: CASSRGFGNSPLHF; j_call: TRBJ1-6; d_call: .; clone_size: .; v_call: TRBV6-5
cdr3_nt: TGCGCCAGCAGCTCCACCGGGACTAGCGGTTACAATGAGCAGTTCTTC; cdr3_aa: CASSSTGTSGYNEQFF; j_call: TRBJ2-1; d_call: TRBD2; clone_size: .; v_call: TRBV5-1
cdr3_nt: TGTGCCTGGAGTCCCCGTTGGGGCCAGGGGAACATTCAGTACTTC; cdr3_aa: CAWSPRWGQGNIQYF; j_call: TRBJ2-4; d_call: .; clone_size: .; v_call: TRBV30
cdr3_nt: TGTGCCAGCAGGCCCCAGGGGGGCAAAGAGACCCAGTACTTC; cdr3_aa: CASRPQGGKETQYF; j_call: TRBJ2-5; d_call: .; clone_size: .; v_call: TRBV2
cdr3_nt: TGCAGTGCTAGGGGGACAGGGAGGTACACCTTC; cdr3_aa: CSARGTGRYTF; j_call: TRBJ1-2; d_call: TRBD1; clone_size: .; v_call: TRBV20-1
cdr3_nt: TGTGCCAGTAGCGAATGGACAGGGGGTCTTTATGGCTACACCTTC; cdr3_aa: CASSEWTGGLYGYTF; j_call: TRBJ1-2; d_call: TRBD1; clone_size: .; v_call: TRBV19
cdr3_nt: TGTGCCTGGAGTCTCAAATCCCGGGACAACCACTACAATGAGCAGTTCTTC; cdr3_aa: CAWSLKSRDNHYNEQFF; j_call: TRBJ2-1; d_call: .; clone_size: .; v_call: TRBV30
cdr3_nt: TGCGCCAGCAGCTTCGGACAGGAAGGGGGAGAGACCCAGTACTTC; cdr3_aa: CASSFGQEGGETQYF; j_call: TRBJ2-5; d_call: TRBD1; clone_size: .; v_call: TRBV5-1
cdr3_nt: TGCGCCAGCAGCTCGGGACAACCCCCAAACACCATATATTTT; cdr3_aa: CASSSGQPPNTIYF; j_call: TRBJ1-3; d_call: .; clone_size: .; v_call: TRBV5-1
cdr3_nt: TGTGCCAGCAGTCCGACAGGCTACGAGCAGTACTTC; cdr3_aa: CASSPTGYEQYF; j_call: TRBJ2-7; d_call: .; clone_size: few; v_call: TRBV6-2/TRBV6-3
cdr3_nt: TGTGCCAGCAGCTATAGGGGGAGCACAGATACGCAGTATTTT; cdr3_aa: CASSYRGSTDTQYF; j_call: TRBJ2-3; d_call: .; clone_size: .; v_call: TRBV9
cdr3_nt: TGTGCCAGCAGCTTAGTTGCAGGCGACCTATCTGGAAACACCATATATTTT; cdr3_aa: CASSLVAGDLSGNTIYF; j_call: TRBJ1-3; d_call: .; clone_size: .; v_call: TRBV7-8
cdr3_nt: TGTGCCAGCGGCCCCGGGACTACTTATTGGCCCCAGCATTTT; cdr3_aa: CASGPGTTYWPQHF; j_call: TRBJ1-5; d_call: .; clone_size: once; v_call: TRBV6-5
cdr3_nt: TGCGCCAGCAGCCCCGAGTCCCCAGCGGGAGGGCCTGCAGATACGCAGTATTTT; cdr3_aa: CASSPESPAGGPADTQYF; j_call: TRBJ2-3; d_call: TRBD2; clone_size: .; v_call: TRBV4-3
cdr3_nt: TGTGCCAGCTCATCACGGACAGGGAAAGACGAGCAGTACTTC; cdr3_aa: CASSSRTGKDEQYF; j_call: TRBJ2-7; d_call: TRBD1; clone_size: .; v_call: TRBV18
cdr3_nt: TGCGCCAGCAGCCAAGAAGTGGGCTGGGCGGGACGATACGAGCAGTACTTC; cdr3_aa: CASSQEVGWAGRYEQYF; j_call: TRBJ2-7; d_call: .; clone_size: .; v_call: TRBV4-3
cdr3_nt: TGTGCCAGCAGCGGGATCACCTACGGGACAGTCTACGAGCAGTACTTC; cdr3_aa: CASSGITYGTVYEQYF; j_call: TRBJ2-7; d_call: TRBD1; clone_size: .; v_call: TRBV13
cdr3_nt: TGTGCCAGCTCACCTTACGGGGAGCACAATCAGCCCCAGCATTTT; cdr3_aa: CASSPYGEHNQPQHF; j_call: TRBJ1-5; d_call: .; clone_size: .; v_call: TRBV18
cdr3_nt: TGTGCCAGCAGCCAGGGGTCCGGACAGCCCCAGCATTTT; cdr3_aa: CASSQGSGQPQHF; j_call: TRBJ1-5; d_call: .; clone_size: .; v_call: TRBV6-2/TRBV6-3
cdr3_nt: TGTGCCAGCACGGAAGACAGGGTTAATCAGCCCCAGCATTTT; cdr3_aa: CASTEDRVNQPQHF; j_call: TRBJ1-5; d_call: TRBD1; clone_size: few; v_call: TRBV2
cdr3_nt: TGTGCCAGCAATATAGCGGGTTCGGATACGCAGTATTTT; cdr3_aa: CASNIAGSDTQYF; j_call: TRBJ2-3; d_call: TRBD2; clone_size: .; v_call: TRBV5-8
cdr3_nt: TGTGCCAGCAGCTACTACATAAACACTGAAGCTTTCTTT; cdr3_aa: CASSYYINTEAFF; j_call: TRBJ1-1; d_call: .; clone_size: .; v_call: TRBV6-2/TRBV6-3
cdr3_nt: TGTGCCAGCAGTCTCCGCGGGACAGGGGGCACTGAAGCTTTCTTT; cdr3_aa: CASSLRGTGGTEAFF; j_call: TRBJ1-1; d_call: TRBD1; clone_size: .; v_call: TRBV28